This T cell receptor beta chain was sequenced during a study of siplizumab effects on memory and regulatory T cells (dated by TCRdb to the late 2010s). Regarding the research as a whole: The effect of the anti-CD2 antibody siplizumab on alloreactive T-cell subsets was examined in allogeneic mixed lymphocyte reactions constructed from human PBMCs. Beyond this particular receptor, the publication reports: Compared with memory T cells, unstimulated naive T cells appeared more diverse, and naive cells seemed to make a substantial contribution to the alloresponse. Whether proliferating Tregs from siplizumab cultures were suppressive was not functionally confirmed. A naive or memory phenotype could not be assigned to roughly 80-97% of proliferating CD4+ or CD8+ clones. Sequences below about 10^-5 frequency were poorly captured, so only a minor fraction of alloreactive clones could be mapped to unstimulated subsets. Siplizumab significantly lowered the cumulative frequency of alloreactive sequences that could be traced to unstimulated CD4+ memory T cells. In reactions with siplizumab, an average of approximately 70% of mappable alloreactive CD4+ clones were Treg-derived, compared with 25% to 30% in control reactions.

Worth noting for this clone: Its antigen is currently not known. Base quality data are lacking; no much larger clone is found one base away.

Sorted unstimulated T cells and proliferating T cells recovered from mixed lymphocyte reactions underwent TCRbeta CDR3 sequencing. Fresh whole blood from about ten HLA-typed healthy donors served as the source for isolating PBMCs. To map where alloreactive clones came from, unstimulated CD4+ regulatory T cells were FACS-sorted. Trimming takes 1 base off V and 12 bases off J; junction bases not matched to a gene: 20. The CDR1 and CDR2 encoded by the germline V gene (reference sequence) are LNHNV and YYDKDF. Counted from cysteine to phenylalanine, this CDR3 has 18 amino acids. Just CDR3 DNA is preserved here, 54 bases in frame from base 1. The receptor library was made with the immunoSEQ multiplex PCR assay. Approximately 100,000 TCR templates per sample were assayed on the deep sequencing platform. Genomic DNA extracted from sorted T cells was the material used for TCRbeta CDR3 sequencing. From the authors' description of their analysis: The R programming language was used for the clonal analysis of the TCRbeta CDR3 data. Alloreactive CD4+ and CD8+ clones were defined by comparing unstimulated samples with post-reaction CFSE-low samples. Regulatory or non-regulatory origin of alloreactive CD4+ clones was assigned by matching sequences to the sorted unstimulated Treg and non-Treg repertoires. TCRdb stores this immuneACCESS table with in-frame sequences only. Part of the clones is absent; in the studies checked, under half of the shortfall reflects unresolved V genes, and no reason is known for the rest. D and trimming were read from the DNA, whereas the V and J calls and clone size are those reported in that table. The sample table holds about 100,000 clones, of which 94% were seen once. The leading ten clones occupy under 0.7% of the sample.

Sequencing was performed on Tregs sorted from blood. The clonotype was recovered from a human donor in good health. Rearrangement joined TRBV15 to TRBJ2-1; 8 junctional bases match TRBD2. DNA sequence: TGTGCCACCAGCAGAGTCAGGCGGGGGGCTAGCGCATCCTGGGGGCAGTTCTTC. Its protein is CATSRVRRGASASWGQFF.